These T cell receptor beta chains were read from a single sample in a study of T cells in tumors after PD-1 blockade. Libraries were prepared by immunoSEQ multiplex PCR; TCRdb keeps only in-frame clonotypes and omits some of them. The repertoire consists of about 59,000 clones, with just under 80% occurring once and the leading ten covering around 15%. The sequencing here drew on PBMCs, taken before anti-PD-1 treatment. These TCRs come from a human donor with basal cell carcinoma. Each CDR3 is given with its conserved first and last residue. A D gene is named only where the DNA matches it firmly. Not every row has a clone size; where given, it reads once, few, many or a size class.

NA,TRBV4-1,NA,TRBJ2-7,TGCGCCAGCAGCCAAGATAAGGGGTACTCAATCTACGAGCAGTACTTC,CASSQDKGYSIYEQYF
NA,TRBV9,NA,TRBJ1-2,TGTGCCAGCAGCGTCCCGGGACGGAAAAACTATGGCTACACCTTC,CASSVPGRKNYGYTF
TRBD1,TRBV7-8,NA,TRBJ2-1,TGTGCCAGCAGCTTAGCAGGTCAGGGGGCATCCTACAATGAGCAGTTCTTC,CASSLAGQGASYNEQFF
TRBD2,TRBV6-5,NA,TRBJ2-3,TGTGCCAGCAGTCGAATAGCGGGGGGCACAGATACGCAGTATTTT,CASSRIAGGTDTQYF
TRBD1,TRBV2,NA,TRBJ2-1,TGTGCCAGCAGCACAGACAGGGGTTCCTACAATGAGCAGTTCTTC,CASSTDRGSYNEQFF
NA,TRBV15,NA,TRBJ2-7,TGTGCCACCAGCAGATTAACCGGGGAGCAGTACTTC,CATSRLTGEQYF
TRBD2,TRBV7-3,NA,TRBJ2-3,TGTGCCAGCAGCCTATACGGGACTAGCGGGGACACAGATACGCAGTATTTT,CASSLYGTSGDTDTQYF
NA,TRBV20-1,NA,TRBJ2-1,TGCAGTGCTAGAGATTGGGCCTCCCAGTTCTTC,CSARDWASQFF
NA,TRBV29-1,NA,TRBJ2-4,TGCAGCGTTCGACAGGCCCTAGCCAAAAACATTCAGTACTTC,CSVRQALAKNIQYF
TRBD2,TRBV7-6,NA,TRBJ2-7,TGTGCCAGCAGCCCACGGGCTGTAGCGGGGGGGTATACCTACGAGCAGTACTTC,CASSPRAVAGGYTYEQYF
NA,TRBV15,few,TRBJ2-6,TGTGCCACGACCCGGGGTGGTGGGGCCAACGTCCTGACTTTC,CATTRGGGANVLTF
NA,TRBV4-1,many,TRBJ1-5,TGCGCCAGCAGCCAAGATTATAGCCTTAGCAATCAGCCCCAGCATTTT,CASSQDYSLSNQPQHF